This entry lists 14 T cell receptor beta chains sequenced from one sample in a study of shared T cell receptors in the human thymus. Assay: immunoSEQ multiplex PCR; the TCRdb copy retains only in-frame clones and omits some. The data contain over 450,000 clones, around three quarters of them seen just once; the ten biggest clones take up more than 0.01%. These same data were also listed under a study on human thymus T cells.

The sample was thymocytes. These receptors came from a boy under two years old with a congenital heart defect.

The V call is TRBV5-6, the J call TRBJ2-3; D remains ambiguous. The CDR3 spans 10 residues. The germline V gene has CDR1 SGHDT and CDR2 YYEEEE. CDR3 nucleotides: TGTCCGGAGCGCACAGATACGCAGTATTTT. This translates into CPERTDTQYF.

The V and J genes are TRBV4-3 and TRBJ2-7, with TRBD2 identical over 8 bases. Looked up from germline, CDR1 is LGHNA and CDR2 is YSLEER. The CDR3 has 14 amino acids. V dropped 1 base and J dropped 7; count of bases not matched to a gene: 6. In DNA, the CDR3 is TGCGCCAGCAGCCAAGTAGCGGGATCTAAAGAGCAGTACTTC. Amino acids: CASSQVAGSKEQYF.

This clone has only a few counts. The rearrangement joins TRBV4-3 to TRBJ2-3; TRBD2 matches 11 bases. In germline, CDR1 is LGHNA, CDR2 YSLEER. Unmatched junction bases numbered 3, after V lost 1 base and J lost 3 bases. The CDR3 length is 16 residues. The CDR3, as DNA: TGCGCCAGCAGCCAAGGGGCTAGCGGGAGGACAGATACGCAGTATTTT. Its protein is CASSQGASGRTDTQYF.

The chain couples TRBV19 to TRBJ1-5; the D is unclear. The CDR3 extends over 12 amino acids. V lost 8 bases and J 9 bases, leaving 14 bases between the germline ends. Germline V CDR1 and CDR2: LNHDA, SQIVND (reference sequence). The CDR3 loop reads CASSLVERPQHF. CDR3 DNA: TGTGCCAGTTCCTTAGTTGAGAGGCCCCAGCATTTT.

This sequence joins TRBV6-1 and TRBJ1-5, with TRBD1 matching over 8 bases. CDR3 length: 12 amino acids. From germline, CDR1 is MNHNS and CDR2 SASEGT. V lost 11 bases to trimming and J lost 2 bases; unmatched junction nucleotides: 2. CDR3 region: CAGQGGNQPQHF. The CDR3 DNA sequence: TGTGCCGGACAGGGCGGCAATCAGCCCCAGCATTTT.

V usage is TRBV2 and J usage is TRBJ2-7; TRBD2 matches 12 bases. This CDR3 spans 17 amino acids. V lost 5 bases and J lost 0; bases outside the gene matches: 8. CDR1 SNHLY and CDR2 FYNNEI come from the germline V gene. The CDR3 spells CASSSGLAGLSSYEQYF. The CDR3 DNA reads TGTGCCAGCAGTTCGGGACTAGCGGGCCTAAGCTCCTACGAGCAGTACTTC.

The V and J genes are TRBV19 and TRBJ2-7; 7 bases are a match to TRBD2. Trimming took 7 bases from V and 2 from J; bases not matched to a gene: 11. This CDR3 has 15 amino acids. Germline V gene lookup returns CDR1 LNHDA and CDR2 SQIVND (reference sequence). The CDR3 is CASTLTSRRPYEQYF. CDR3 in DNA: TGTGCCAGTACCTTGACTAGCCGACGTCCCTACGAGCAGTACTTC.

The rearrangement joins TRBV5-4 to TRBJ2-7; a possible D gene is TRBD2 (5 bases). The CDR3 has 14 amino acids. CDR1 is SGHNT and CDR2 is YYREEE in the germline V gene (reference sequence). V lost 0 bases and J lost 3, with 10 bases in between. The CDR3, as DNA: TGTGCCAGCAGCTTGGGGACTCCTAGCTACGAGCAGTACTTC. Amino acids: CASSLGTPSYEQYF.

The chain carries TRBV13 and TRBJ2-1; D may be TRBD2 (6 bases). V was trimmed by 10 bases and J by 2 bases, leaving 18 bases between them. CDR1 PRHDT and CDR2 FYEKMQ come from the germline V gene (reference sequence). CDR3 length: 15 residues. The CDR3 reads CATRSAGPTYNEQFF. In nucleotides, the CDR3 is TGTGCCACCCGCTCGGCGGGACCAACCTACAATGAGCAGTTCTTC.

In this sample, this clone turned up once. CDR3 nucleotide sequence: TGTGCCAGCATCCCGACGCGGAGGAATAACAATGAGCAGTTCTTC. Translation gives CASIPTRRNNNEQFF. The J gene is TRBJ2-1, the V gene TRBV27, with D perhaps matching TRBD2 (5 bases). V dropped 7 bases and J dropped 5 bases, with 18 bases sitting between them. The CDR3 has 15 amino acids. From germline, CDR1 is MNHEY and CDR2 SMNVEV (reference sequence).

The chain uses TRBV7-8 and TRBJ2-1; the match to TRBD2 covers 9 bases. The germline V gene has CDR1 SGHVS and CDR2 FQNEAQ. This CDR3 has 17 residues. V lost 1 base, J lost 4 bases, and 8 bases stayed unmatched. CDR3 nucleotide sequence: TGTGCCAGCAGCTTAGGGGAAAGCGGGAGGCATTACAATGAGCAGTTCTTC. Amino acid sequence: CASSLGESGRHYNEQFF.

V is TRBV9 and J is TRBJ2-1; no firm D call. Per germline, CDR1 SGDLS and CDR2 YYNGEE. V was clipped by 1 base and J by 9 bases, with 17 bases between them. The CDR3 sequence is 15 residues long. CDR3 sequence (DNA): TGTGCCAGCAGCGTAAGGAGTCAGCCACGGTCTGAGCAGTTCTTC. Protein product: CASSVRSQPRSEQFF.

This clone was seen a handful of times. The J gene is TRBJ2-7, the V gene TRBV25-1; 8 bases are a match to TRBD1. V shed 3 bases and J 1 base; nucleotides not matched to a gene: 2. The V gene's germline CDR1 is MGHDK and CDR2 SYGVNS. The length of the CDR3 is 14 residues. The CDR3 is CASSERQGSYEQYF. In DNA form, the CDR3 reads TGTGCCAGCAGTGAGCGACAGGGGTCCTACGAGCAGTACTTC.

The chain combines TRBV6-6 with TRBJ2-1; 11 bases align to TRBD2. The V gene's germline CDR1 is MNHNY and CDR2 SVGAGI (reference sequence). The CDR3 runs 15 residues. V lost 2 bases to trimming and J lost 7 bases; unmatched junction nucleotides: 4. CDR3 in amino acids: CASSYRLAGTNEQFF. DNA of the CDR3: TGTGCCAGCAGTTACAGACTAGCGGGAACAAATGAGCAGTTCTTC.